This T cell receptor (beta chain) emerged from a study of blood T cell repertoires in COVID-19. At the level of the study: Spain, Italy and the United States supplied samples that represented acute and convalescent COVID-19. The cDNA or gDNA used as material had been derived from T cells, B-cell-depleted T cells, or PBMCs.

The germline gives CDR1 SNHLY, CDR2 FYNNEI. J gave up 5 bases and V 7 bases, and 4 bases lay outside the gene matches. CDR3 length: 12 amino acids. In the original analysis: Scientists estimated how many nucleated cells there were by amplifying reference gene primers. Profiled with immunoSEQ multiplex PCR; TCRdb holds only in-frame clones, not every one. V and J calls and clone size follow that table, whereas D and trimming were derived from the DNA. The sample lists roughly 60,000 clones; around four fifths were seen once. V is TRBV2 and J is TRBJ2-5, with 7 bases fitting TRBD2. The receptor was isolated from a man older than 75 with acute or convalescent COVID-19. Sequencing was performed on peripheral blood. The CDR3 protein is CASKWEGETQYF. Here the CDR3 DNA reads TGTGCCAGCAAGTGGGAGGGGGAGACCCAGTACTTC. The entire variable domain, with the rest obtained from reference TRBV2 and TRBJ2-5, is as follows: EPEVTQTPSHQVTQMGQEVILRCVPISNHLYFYWYRQILGQKVEFLVSFYNNEISEKSEIFDDQFSVERPDGSNFTLKIRSTKLEDSAMYFCASKWEGETQYFGPGTRLLVL.